The 7 T cell receptor beta chains in this list originate from one sample, sequenced in a study of cytomegalovirus exposure and HLA in healthy donors. Assay used: immunoSEQ multiplex PCR; TCRdb lists only in-frame clones, some missing. The sample has 250,000 to 400,000 clones; 88% are singletons. Sequenced input: PBMCs. These receptors all come from a man between 25 and 39 years old in good health and CMV-seronegative.

The chain has TRBV6-6 and TRBJ1-1, with D perhaps TRBD1 (6 bases). Trimming left V 0 bases short and J 1 base short, with 9 bases between. The CDR3 sequence is 15 residues long. Germline V gene data show CDR1 as MNHNY and CDR2 as SVGAGI (reference sequence). CDR3 region: CASSYSGHQNTEAFF. CDR3 DNA sequence: TGTGCCAGCAGTTACTCGGGACACCAGAACACTGAAGCTTTCTTT.

The V call is TRBV10-3, the J call TRBJ1-5; no clear D gene. Between the trimmed V and J ends, which lost 3 bases and 6 bases, there was a span of 9 bases. CDR1 and CDR2 from the germline V gene are ENHRY and SYGVKD. The CDR3 spans 13 residues. In DNA form, the CDR3 reads TGTGCCATCAGTGAACACGTATTTCAGCCCCAGCATTTT. This translates into CAISEHVFQPQHF.

V and J are TRBV5-1 and TRBJ2-1, with 8 bases aligning to TRBD1. J lost 8 bases, V lost 0 bases, and 4 bases had no gene match. The CDR3 is 14 amino acids. CDR1 SGHRS and CDR2 YFSETQ come from the germline V gene. CDR3 in amino acids: CASSLAPGGYEQFF. The DNA for the CDR3 is TGCGCCAGCAGCTTGGCCCCAGGGGGCTATGAGCAGTTCTTC. The entire variable domain, with the rest obtained from reference TRBV5-1 and TRBJ2-1, is as follows: KAGVTQTPRYLIKTRGQQVTLSCSPISGHRSVSWYQQTPGQGLQFLFEYFSETQRNKGNFPGRFSGRQFSNSRSEMNVSTLELGDSALYLCASSLAPGGYEQFFGPGTRLTVL.

The V and J genes are TRBV9 and TRBJ1-1, with D possibly matching TRBD1 (6 bases). The V end lost 0 bases, the J end lost 5 bases, and 14 bases lay between the germline ends. The CDR3 contains 15 residues. In germline, CDR1 is SGDLS, CDR2 YYNGEE. The DNA of the CDR3 is TGTGCCAGCAGCGTAGTCGGTCGGGGGGCTACTGAAGCTTTCTTT. It yields the protein CASSVVGRGATEAFF. The full variable domain, completed using reference TRBV9 and TRBJ1-1, is DSGVTQTPKHLITATGQRVTLRCSPRSGDLSVYWYQQSLDQGLQFLIQYYNGEERAKGNILERFSAQQFPDLHSELNLSSLELGDSALYFCASSVVGRGATEAFFGQGTRLTVV.

The chain is built from TRBV7-2 and TRBJ1-2; D remains unclear. The CDR3 sequence is 12 residues long. Between the trimmed V and J ends, which lost 5 bases and 0 bases, there was a span of 4 bases. Germline CDR1 reads SGHTA; CDR2 reads FQGNSA. The DNA of the CDR3 is TGTGCCAGCAGCCCTACTAACTATGGCTACACCTTC. This gives the protein CASSPTNYGYTF.

V and J are TRBV18 and TRBJ1-1; a weak D match, TRBD1 (6 bases). Germline CDR1 is KGHSH and CDR2 is LQKENI. V lost 4 bases to trimming and J lost 7 bases, with 7 bases between them. The CDR3 sequence is 11 residues long. The CDR3 sequence: CASSRTDEAFF. CDR3 nucleotide sequence: TGTGCCAGCTCACGGACAGATGAAGCTTTCTTT.

The chain is built from TRBV19 and TRBJ1-1; 9 bases fit TRBD1. CDR1 is LNHDA and CDR2 is SQIVND in the germline V gene (reference sequence). This CDR3 is 13 amino acids long. The V gene end was trimmed by 4 bases and the J gene end by 4 bases; junction bases not matched to a gene: 1. CDR3 amino acids: CASSRDRVTEAFF. CDR3 sequence (DNA): TGTGCCAGTAGTAGGGACAGGGTCACTGAAGCTTTCTTT.